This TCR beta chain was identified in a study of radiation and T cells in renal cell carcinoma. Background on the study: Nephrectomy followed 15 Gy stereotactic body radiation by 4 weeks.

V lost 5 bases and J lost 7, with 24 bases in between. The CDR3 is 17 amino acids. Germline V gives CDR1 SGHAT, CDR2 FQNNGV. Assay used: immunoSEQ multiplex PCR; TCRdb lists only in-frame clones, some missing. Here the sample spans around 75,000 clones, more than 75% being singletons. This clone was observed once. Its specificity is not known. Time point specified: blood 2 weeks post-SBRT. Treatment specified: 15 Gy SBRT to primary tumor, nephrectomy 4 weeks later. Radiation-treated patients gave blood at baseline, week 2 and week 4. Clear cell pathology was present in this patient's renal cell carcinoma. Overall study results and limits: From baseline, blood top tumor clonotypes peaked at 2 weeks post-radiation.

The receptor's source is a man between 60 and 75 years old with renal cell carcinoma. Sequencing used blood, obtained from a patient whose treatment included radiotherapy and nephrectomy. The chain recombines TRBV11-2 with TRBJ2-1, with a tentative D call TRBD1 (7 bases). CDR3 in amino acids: CASSPREGGGGRNEQFF. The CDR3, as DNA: TGTGCCAGCAGCCCCCGAGAAGGAGGGGGCGGTCGGAATGAGCAGTTCTTC.